The 9 T cell receptor beta chains below all came from one sample that was sequenced in a study of shared clonotypes between healthy human individuals. Profiling relied on immunoSEQ multiplex PCR, and the TCRdb table lists in-frame clones only, not all of them. In the table there are more than 600,000 clones, about 92% of which are singletons. CD45RO negativity and positive selection for CCR7 defined naive CD8 cells, a population that excluded terminally differentiated effector memory CD45RA+ cells. The source material was naive CD8+ T cells sorted from blood. These receptors were collected from a man younger than 45 in good health.

The chain carries TRBV5-1 and TRBJ2-7; 7 positions match TRBD2. Germline assignment: CDR1 SGHRS and CDR2 YFSETQ. Germline trimming cut 4 bases from V and 4 bases from J; bases unmatched to any gene: 11. The length of the CDR3 is 15 residues. The CDR3 bases are TGCGCCAGCAGCCCCCGTGGGGCTAGCGGATACGAGCAGTACTTC. Translated: CASSPRGASGYEQYF.

This clone was seen just once. V is TRBV4-3 and J is TRBJ2-1; D is possibly TRBD1 or TRBD2 (5 bases each). CDR3 length: 16 residues. Germline assignment: CDR1 LGHNA and CDR2 YSLEER. Trimming left V 2 bases short and J 5 bases short, with 16 bases between. The chain's CDR3 is CASSQREGLYNNEQFF. As DNA, the CDR3 is TGCGCCAGCAGCCAACGAGAGGGGCTTTACAACAATGAGCAGTTCTTC.

J is TRBJ1-5 and V is TRBV19; a weak D match, TRBD1 (5 bases). Per germline, CDR1 LNHDA and CDR2 SQIVND (reference sequence). Trimming removed 7 bases at V and 7 bases at J, with 17 bases between. There are 14 residues in the CDR3. The CDR3 DNA reads as TGTGCCAGTACCCCATGGGTAGGGGAGCAGCCCCAGCATTTT. Its protein product is CASTPWVGEQPQHF.

The chain employs TRBV29-1 and TRBJ2-1, with D perhaps TRBD1 or TRBD2 (5 bases each). CDR3 length: 15 residues. V lost 7 bases to trimming and J lost 11 bases, with 27 bases between them. Looked up from germline, CDR1 is SQVTM and CDR2 is ANQGSEA. CDR3 sequence: CSGGRAGGGQTQQFF. The CDR3 nucleotides are TGCAGCGGGGGACGTGCTGGAGGCGGACAAACCCAGCAGTTCTTC.

The V call is TRBV4-1, the J call TRBJ2-1; D might be TRBD2 (5 bases). Germline CDR1 MGHRA, CDR2 YSYEKL. This CDR3 region has 15 residues. With 1 base removed from V and 9 bases from J, the gap between germline ends came to 16 bases. For the CDR3, the DNA is TGCGCCAGCAGCCAAGGTTTAATACTAGTTAGTGAGCAGTTCTTC. This sequence encodes CASSQGLILVSEQFF.

Turning to this clone: This CDR3 is also generated by other DNA sequences in the sample. The rearrangement uses TRBV27 and TRBJ1-1, with D unresolved. The CDR3 is 11 residues long. V was trimmed by 5 bases and J by 1 base, leaving 2 bases between them. CDR1 is MNHEY and CDR2 is SMNVEV in the germline V gene (reference sequence). In DNA, the CDR3 is TGTGCCAGCAGTAGGAACACTGAAGCTTTCTTT. Its translation is CASSRNTEAFF.

For the CDR3, the DNA is TGTGCCAGCAGCCTCTTTGCGGGAGGGCTCGGCTACGAGCAGTACTTC. Translating gives CASSLFAGGLGYEQYF. V usage is TRBV11-2 and J usage is TRBJ2-7; 9 bases line up with TRBD2. Germline-derived CDR1 and CDR2 are SGHAT and FQNNGV. The CDR3 loop spans 16 amino acids. V dropped 5 bases and J dropped 3; count of bases not matched to a gene: 11. Using reference TRBV11-2 and TRBJ2-7 for the parts outside the CDR3, the full variable domain is EAGVAQSPRYKIIEKRQSVAFWCNPISGHATLYWYQQILGQGPKLLIQFQNNGVVDDSQLPKDRFSAERLKGVDSTLKIQPAKLEDSAVYLCASSLFAGGLGYEQYFGPGTRLTVT.

V gene TRBV6-1 combines with J gene TRBJ1-1, with no clear D. CDR1 MNHNS and CDR2 SASEGT come from the germline V gene. The length of the CDR3 is 13 residues. V shed 2 bases and J shed 3 bases, with 7 bases lying between them. Here the CDR3 reads CASSELSYTEAFF. The CDR3 DNA reads as TGTGCCAGCAGTGAACTCTCTTACACTGAAGCTTTCTTT.

This sequence joins TRBV7-6 and TRBJ2-2; 9 bases are shared with TRBD2. The CDR3 sequence is 16 residues long. J was trimmed by 4 bases and V by 1 base; bases with no gene match: 4. Germline CDR1 SGHVS, CDR2 FNYEAQ. As DNA, the CDR3 is TGTGCCAGCAGCTTAGTCGCGGGAGGGGGCACCGGGGAGCTGTTTTTT. It translates to CASSLVAGGGTGELFF.